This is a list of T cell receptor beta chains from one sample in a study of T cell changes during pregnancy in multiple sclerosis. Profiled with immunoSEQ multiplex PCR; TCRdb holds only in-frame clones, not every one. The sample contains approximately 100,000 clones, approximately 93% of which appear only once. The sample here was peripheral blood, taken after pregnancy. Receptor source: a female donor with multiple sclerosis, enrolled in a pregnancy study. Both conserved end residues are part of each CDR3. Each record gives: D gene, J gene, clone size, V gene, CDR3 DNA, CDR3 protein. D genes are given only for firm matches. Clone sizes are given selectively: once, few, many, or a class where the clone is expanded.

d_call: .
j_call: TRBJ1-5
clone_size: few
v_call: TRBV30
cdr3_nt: TGTGCCTGGAGCGAGGGGGATGGCAATCAGCCCCAGCATTTT
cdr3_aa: CAWSEGDGNQPQHF

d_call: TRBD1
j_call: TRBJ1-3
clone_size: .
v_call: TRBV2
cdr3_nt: TGTGCCAGCAGGACAGGGGCTGGAAACACCATATATTTT
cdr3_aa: CASRTGAGNTIYF

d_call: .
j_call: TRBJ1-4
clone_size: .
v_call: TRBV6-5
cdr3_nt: TGTGCCAGCAGTTACGGTACAGGGCTTAATGAAAAACTGTTTTTT
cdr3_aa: CASSYGTGLNEKLFF

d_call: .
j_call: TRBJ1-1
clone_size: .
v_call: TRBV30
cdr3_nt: TGTGCCTGGAAAGCGCGGGATGGGGTGGGGATGAACACTGAAGCTTTCTTT
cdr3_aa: CAWKARDGVGMNTEAFF

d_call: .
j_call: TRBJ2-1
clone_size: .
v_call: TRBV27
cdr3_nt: TGTGCCAGCAGTTCTAGCAGATACAATGAGCAGTTCTTC
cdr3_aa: CASSSSRYNEQFF

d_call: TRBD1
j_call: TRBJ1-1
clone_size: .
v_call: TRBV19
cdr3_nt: TGTGCCAGTAGTACTGGACAGGTCAGGGACACTGAAGCTTTCTTT
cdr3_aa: CASSTGQVRDTEAFF

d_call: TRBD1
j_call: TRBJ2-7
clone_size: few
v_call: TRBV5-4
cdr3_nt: TGTGCCAGCAGCTTGGCCATAAACCCCAGCGGGACAGGGGATGAGCAGTACTTC
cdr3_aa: CASSLAINPSGTGDEQYF

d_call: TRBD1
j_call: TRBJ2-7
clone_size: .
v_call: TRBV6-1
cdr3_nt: TGTGCCAGCAGCAAGGGACAGTCCTACGAGCAGTACTTC
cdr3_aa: CASSKGQSYEQYF

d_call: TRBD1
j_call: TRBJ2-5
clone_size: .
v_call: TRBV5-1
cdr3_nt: TGCGCCAGCAGCCCCAGGGGGCAAGAGACCCAGTACTTC
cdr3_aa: CASSPRGQETQYF

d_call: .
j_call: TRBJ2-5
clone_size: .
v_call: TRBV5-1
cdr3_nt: TGCGCCAGCAAGTCAGGGGCATCGGAGGAGACCCAGTACTTC
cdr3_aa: CASKSGASEETQYF

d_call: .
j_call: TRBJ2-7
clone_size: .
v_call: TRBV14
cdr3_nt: TGTGCCAGCAGCCAAGGGTTGTCCTTACGGTCCGAGCAGTACTTC
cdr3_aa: CASSQGLSLRSEQYF

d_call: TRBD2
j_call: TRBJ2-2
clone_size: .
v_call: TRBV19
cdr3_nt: TGTGCCAGTCGTTTTGCGGGGGGGCCCCGGGAGCTGTTTTTT
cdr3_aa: CASRFAGGPRELFF

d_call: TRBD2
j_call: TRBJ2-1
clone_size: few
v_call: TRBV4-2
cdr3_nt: TGTGCCAGCAGCCAAGATCCCAGCGGGGGGGCCAATGAGCAGTTCTTC
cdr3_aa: CASSQDPSGGANEQFF

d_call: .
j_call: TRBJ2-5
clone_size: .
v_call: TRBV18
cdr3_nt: TGTGCCAGCTCATACTACCAAGAGACCCAGTACTTC
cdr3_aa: CASSYYQETQYF

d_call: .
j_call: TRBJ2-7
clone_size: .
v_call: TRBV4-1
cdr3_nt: TGCGCCAGCAGCCAAGATCCCCTAAACTACGAGCAGTACTTC
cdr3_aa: CASSQDPLNYEQYF

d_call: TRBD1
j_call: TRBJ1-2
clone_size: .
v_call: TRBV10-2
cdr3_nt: TGCGCCAGCAGTGAGAGGACAGGGGGCAGGAACTATGGCTACACCTTC
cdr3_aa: CASSERTGGRNYGYTF

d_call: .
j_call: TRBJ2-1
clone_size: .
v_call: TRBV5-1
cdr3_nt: TGCGCCAGCAGCTCGGCGATATTAGGGGGCAATGAGCAGTTCTTC
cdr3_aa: CASSSAILGGNEQFF

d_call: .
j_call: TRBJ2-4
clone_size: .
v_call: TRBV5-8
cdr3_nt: TGTGCCAGCAGCTTGTATCTCGTAGCCAAAAACATTCAGTACTTC
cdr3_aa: CASSLYLVAKNIQYF

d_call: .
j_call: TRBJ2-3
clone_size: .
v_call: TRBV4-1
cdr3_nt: TGCGCCAGCAGCCAAGATCCGGGTCCAGATACGCAGTATTTT
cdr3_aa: CASSQDPGPDTQYF

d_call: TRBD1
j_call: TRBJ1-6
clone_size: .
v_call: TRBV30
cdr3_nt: TGTGCCTGGAGTGTACAGGGGAATTCACCCCTCCACTTT
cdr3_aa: CAWSVQGNSPLHF